This entry features one T cell receptor beta chain sequence. Its antigen is not identified. CDR3 length: 11 residues. The germline CDR1 and CDR2 sequences are SGHKS and YYEKEE (reference sequence). Trimming took off 4 bases at V and 9 bases at J, with 10 bases between the two ends. The sample belongs to a study of blood T cells in healthy people across ages. Background on the study: About one barcoded beta molecule was captured per two T cells (by template switching). Study-level results: Donor CMV status was unknown, possibly confounding expanded clonotype changes.

A second PCR, run for about 7 to 12 cycles, used a sample-barcoded 5' primer plus a J-beta primer mix. With 12 random nucleotides, a template-switch adaptor tagged each individual cDNA molecule. MiXCR was run by TCRdb on the 5' RACE reads, yielding one entry per CDR3 protein. The data hold hundreds of thousands of distinct CDR3 sequences, with more than 45% observed a single time. In each sample, at least 7 million PBMCs were isolated. The chain is built from TRBV5-5 and TRBJ1-2; D is ambiguous. The sequence was collected from a man in his fifties or sixties in good health. The source material was blood. The CDR3 region is CASSPAVSYTF. The CDR3 coding sequence is TGTGCCAGCAGCCCCGCAGTGAGCTACACCTTC.